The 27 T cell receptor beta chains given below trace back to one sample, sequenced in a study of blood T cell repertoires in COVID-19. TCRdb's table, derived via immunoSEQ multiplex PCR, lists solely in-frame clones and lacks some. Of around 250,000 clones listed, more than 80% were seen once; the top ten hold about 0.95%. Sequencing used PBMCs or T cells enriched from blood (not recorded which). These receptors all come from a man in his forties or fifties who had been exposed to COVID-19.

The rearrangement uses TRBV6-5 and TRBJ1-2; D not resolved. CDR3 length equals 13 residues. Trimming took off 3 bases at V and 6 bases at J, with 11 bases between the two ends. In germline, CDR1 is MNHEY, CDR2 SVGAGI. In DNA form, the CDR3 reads TGTGCCAGCAGTTATGGAGTTCACGATGGCTACACCTTC. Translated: CASSYGVHDGYTF.

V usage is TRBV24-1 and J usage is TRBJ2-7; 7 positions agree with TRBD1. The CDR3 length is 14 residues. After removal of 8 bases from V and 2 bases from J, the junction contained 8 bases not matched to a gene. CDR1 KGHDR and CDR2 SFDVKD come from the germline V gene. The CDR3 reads CATIGQDLPYEQYV. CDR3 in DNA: TGTGCCACCATTGGACAGGATTTACCCTACGAGCAGTACGTC.

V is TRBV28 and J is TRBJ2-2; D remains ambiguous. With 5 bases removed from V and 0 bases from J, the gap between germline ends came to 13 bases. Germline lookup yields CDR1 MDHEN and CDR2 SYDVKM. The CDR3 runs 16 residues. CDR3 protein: CASSPQVYSNTGELFF. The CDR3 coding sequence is TGTGCCAGCAGTCCTCAGGTGTATTCGAACACCGGGGAGCTGTTTTTT.

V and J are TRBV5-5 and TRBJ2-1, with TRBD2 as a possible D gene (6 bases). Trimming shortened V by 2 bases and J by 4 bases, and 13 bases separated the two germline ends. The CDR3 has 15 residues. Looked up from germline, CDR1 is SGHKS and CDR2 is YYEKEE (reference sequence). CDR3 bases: TGTGCCAGCAGCTTTGGAGGGGAGAGGTACAATGAGCAGTTCTTC. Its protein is CASSFGGERYNEQFF.

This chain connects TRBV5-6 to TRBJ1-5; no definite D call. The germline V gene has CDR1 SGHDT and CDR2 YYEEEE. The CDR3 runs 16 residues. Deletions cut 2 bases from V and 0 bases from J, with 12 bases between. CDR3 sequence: CASSFRHTYSNQPQHF. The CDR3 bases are TGTGCCAGCAGCTTTAGACATACATATAGCAATCAGCCCCAGCATTTT.

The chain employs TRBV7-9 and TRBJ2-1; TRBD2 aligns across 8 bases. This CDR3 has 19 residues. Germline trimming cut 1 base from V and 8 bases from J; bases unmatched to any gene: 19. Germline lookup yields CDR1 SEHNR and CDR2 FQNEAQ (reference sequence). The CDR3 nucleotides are TGTGCCAGCAGCTTAGGACGAGGGCCCTCCAGCGGGAGAGGGGATGAGCAGTTCTTC. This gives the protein CASSLGRGPSSGRGDEQFF.

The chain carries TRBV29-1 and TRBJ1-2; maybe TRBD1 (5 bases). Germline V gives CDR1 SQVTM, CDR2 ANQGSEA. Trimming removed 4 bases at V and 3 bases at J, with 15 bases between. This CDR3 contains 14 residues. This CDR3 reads CSVVPGGGDYGYTF. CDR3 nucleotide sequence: TGCAGCGTTGTACCGGGGGGTGGAGACTATGGCTACACCTTC.

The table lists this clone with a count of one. The chain's CDR3 is CASSLDWRTSGRGSYNEQFF. The CDR3 bases are TGTGCCAGCAGCTTAGATTGGAGGACTAGCGGGAGGGGCTCCTACAATGAGCAGTTCTTC. The chain uses TRBV11-3 and TRBJ2-1; 15 positions match TRBD2. The CDR3 has 20 amino acids. V dropped 0 bases and J dropped 0; count of bases not matched to a gene: 6. Per the germline V gene, CDR1 is SGHNT and CDR2 is YENEEA.

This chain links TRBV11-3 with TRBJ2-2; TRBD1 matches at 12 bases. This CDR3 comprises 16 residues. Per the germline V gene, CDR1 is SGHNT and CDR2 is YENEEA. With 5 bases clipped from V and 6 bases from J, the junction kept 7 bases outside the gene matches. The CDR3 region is CASSGAGTGGSGELFF. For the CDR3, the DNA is TGTGCCAGCAGCGGAGCCGGGACAGGGGGCTCCGGGGAGCTGTTTTTT.

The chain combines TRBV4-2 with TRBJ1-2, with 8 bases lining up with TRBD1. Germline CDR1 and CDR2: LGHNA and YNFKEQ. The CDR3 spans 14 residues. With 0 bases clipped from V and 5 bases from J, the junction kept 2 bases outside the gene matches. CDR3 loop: CASSQENRGYGYTF. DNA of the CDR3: TGTGCCAGCAGCCAAGAAAACAGGGGGTATGGCTACACCTTC.

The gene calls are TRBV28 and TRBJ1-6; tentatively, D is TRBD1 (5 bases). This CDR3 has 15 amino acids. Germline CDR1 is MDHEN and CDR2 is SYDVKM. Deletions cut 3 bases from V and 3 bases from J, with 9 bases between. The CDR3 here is CASSLSQGYNSPLHF. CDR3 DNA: TGTGCCAGCAGTTTGTCCCAGGGCTATAATTCACCCCTCCACTTT.

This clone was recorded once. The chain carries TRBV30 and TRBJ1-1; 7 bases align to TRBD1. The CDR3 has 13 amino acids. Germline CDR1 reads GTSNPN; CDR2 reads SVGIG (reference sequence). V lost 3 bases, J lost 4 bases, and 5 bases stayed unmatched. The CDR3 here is CAWRPTGPTEAFF. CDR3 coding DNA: TGTGCCTGGAGGCCGACAGGGCCCACTGAAGCTTTCTTT.

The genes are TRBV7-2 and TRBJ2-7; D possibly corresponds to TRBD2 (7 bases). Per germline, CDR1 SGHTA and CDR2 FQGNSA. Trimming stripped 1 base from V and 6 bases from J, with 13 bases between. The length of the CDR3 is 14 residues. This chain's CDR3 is CASSLDRGAGEQYF. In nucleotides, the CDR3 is TGTGCCAGCAGCTTAGACCGGGGGGCGGGCGAGCAGTACTTC.

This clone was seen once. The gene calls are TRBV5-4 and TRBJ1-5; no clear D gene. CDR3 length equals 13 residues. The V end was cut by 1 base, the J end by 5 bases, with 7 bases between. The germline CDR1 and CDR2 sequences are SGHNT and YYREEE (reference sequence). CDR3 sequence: CASSLNEDQPQHF. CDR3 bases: TGTGCCAGCAGCTTGAACGAGGATCAGCCCCAGCATTTT. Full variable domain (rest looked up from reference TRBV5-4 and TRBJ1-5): ETGVTQSPTHLIKTRGQQVTLRCSSQSGHNTVSWYQQALGQGPQFIFQYYREEENGRGNFPPRFSGLQFPNYSSELNVNALELDDSALYLCASSLNEDQPQHFGDGTRLSIL.

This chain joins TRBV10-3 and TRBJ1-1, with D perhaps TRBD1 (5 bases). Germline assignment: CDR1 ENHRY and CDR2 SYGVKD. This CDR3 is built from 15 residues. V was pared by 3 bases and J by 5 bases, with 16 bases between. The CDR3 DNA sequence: TGTGCCATCAGTGAAAACCCTGACAGATGGACTGAAGCTTTCTTT. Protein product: CAISENPDRWTEAFF.

CDR3 nucleotide sequence: TGTGCCATCCTGAGCGGGGAGACCTACGAGCAGTACTTC. This encodes CAILSGETYEQYF. The rearrangement joins TRBV10-3 to TRBJ2-7; 7 nucleotides align to TRBD2. V lost 8 bases to trimming and J lost 2 bases; unmatched junction nucleotides: 6. CDR1 and CDR2 from the germline V gene are ENHRY and SYGVKD. There are 13 residues in the CDR3.

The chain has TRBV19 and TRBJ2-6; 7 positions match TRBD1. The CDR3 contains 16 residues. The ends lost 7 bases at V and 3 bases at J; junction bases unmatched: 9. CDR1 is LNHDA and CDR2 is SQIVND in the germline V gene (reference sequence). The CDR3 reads CASKSGQSDGANVLTF. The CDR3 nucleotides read TGTGCCAGTAAATCGGGACAGTCAGATGGGGCCAACGTCCTGACTTTC.

CDR3 DNA sequence: TGTGCCAGCAGTCACCCACGACAGGGGGATCTTGGCTACACCTTC. Encoded protein: CASSHPRQGDLGYTF. The chain employs TRBV28 and TRBJ1-2; 9 nucleotides match TRBD1. The CDR3 contains 15 residues. Germline lookup yields CDR1 MDHEN and CDR2 SYDVKM. Unmatched junction bases numbered 11, after V lost 5 bases and J lost 7 bases.

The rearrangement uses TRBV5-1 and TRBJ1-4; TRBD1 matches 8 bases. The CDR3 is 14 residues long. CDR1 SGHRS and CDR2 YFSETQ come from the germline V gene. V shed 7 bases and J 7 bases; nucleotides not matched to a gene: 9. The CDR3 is CASGQGGYSEKLFF. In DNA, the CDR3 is TGCGCCAGCGGACAGGGTGGCTATAGTGAAAAACTGTTTTTT. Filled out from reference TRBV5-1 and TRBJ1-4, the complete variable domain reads KAGVTQTPRYLIKTRGQQVTLSCSPISGHRSVSWYQQTPGQGLQFLFEYFSETQRNKGNFPGRFSGRQFSNSRSEMNVSTLELGDSALYLCASGQGGYSEKLFFGSGTQLSVL.

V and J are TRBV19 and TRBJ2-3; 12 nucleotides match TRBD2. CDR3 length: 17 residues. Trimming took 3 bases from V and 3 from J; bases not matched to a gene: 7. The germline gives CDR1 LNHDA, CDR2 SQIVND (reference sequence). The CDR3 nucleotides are TGTGCCAGTAGTATGGGGACGACTAGCGGGGGAACAGATACGCAGTATTTT. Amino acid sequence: CASSMGTTSGGTDTQYF.

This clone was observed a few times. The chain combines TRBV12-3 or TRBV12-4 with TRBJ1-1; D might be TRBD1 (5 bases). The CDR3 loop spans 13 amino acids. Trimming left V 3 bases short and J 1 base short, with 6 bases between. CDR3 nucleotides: TGTGCCAGCAGTTTTACAGGGAACACTGAAGCTTTCTTT. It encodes CASSFTGNTEAFF.

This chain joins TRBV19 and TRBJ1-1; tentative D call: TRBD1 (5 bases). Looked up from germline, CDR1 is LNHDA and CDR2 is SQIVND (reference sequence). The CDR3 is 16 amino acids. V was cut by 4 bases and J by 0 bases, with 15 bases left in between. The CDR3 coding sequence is TGTGCCAGTAGTACCTCTCGAGTCAGGGTGAACACTGAAGCTTTCTTT. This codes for CASSTSRVRVNTEAFF.

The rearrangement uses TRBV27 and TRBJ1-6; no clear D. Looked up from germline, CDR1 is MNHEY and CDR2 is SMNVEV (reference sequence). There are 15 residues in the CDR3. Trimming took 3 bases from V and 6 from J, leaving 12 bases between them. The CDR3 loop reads CASSLVESVNSPLHF. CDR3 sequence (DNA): TGTGCCAGCAGTTTGGTGGAGAGTGTTAATTCACCCCTCCACTTT.

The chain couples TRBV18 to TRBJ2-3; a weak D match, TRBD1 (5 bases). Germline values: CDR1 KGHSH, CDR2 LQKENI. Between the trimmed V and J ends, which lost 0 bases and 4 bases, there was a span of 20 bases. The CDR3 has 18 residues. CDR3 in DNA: TGTGCCAGCTCACCACCGGGTAAGGGGCCATTGGGTGCAGATACGCAGTATTTT. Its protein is CASSPPGKGPLGADTQYF.

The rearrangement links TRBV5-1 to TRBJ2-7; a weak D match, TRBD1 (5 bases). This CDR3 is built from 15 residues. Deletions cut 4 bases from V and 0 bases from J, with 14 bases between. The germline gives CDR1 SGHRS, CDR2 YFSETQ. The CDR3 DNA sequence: TGCGCCAGCAGCCCGACTGGGGCGTACTCCTACGAGCAGTACGTC. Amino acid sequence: CASSPTGAYSYEQYV.

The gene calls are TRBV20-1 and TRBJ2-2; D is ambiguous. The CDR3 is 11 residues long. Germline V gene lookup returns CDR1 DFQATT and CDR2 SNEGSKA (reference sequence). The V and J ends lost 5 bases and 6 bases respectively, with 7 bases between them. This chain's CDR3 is CSARRAGELFF. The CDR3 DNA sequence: TGCAGTGCTCGGAGAGCCGGGGAGCTGTTTTTT.

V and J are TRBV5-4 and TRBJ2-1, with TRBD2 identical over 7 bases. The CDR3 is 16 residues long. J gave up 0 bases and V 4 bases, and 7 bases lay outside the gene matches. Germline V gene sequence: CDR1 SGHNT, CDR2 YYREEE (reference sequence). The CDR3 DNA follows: TGTGCCAGCAGCCCCAGAGCGGGAAGCTCCTACAATGAGCAGTTCTTC. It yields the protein CASSPRAGSSYNEQFF.